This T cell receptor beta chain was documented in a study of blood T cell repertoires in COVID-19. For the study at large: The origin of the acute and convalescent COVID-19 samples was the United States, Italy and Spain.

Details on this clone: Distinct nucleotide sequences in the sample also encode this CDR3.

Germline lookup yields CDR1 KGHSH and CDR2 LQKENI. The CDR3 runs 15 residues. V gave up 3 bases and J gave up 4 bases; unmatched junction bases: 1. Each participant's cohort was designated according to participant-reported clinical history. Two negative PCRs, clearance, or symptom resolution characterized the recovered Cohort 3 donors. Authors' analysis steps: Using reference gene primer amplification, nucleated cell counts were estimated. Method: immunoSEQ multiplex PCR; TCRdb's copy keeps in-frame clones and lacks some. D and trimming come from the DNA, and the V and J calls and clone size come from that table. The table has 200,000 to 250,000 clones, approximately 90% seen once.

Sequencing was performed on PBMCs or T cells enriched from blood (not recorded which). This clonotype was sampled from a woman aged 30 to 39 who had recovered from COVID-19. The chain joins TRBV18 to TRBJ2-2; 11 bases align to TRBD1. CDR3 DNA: TGTGCCAGCTCACCCGGGACAGGGGGCACCGGGGAGCTGTTTTTT. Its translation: CASSPGTGGTGELFF.